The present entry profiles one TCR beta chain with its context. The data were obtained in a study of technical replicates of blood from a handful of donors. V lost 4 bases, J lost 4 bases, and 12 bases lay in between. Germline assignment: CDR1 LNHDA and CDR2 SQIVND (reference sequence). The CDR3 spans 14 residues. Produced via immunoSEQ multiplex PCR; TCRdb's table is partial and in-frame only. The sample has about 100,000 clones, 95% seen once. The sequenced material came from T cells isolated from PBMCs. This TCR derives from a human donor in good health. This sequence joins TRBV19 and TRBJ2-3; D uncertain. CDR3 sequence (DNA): TGTGCCAGTAGTAATACGGGTTTATCAGATACGCAGTATTTT. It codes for CASSNTGLSDTQYF.